The source of this T cell receptor beta chain is a study of vaccination effects on CD4 cells after COVID-19. As for the study in general: Pre-vaccine samples were drawn 16 days and one week before the first dose.

General observations from the study: Sampling in the study covered few convalescent patients and included no early post-infection timepoints. Clones induced by infection and by vaccine showed marked clonal contraction late after vaccination.

Sequencing was preceded by expansion of antigen-specific CD4+ T cells with viral peptide pools in the ViraFEST assay. It was after more than nine days of culture that CD4+ T cells were isolated. SARS-CoV-2 infected the person between March and December 2020, as confirmed by PCR. As the negative control culture, an HIV-1 Nef peptide pool was included. For this clone: Its antigen is not identified.

Some clones are missing from TCRdb's copy, which holds only in-frame ones; the method was immunoSEQ multiplex PCR. The data show roughly 70,000 clones, with more than 65% seen just once and around 5% held by the top ten. The V end lost 5 bases, the J end lost 6 bases, and 17 bases lay between the germline ends. Germline V gives CDR1 MNHEY, CDR2 SVGAGI. This CDR3 contains 15 residues. Specimen: CD4+ T cells from PBMCs cultured with HIV peptides, collected before COVID-19 vaccination. The sample's subset: HIV-1 Nef peptide pool negative control/reference culture. The V gene is TRBV6-5, the J gene TRBJ1-5; possible D gene TRBD1, 6 bases. The clonotype was recovered from a human donor who had a prior SARS-CoV-2 infection. The CDR3 bases are TGTGCCAGCAGTCTACAGGGTTCCAGCGTTCAGCCCCAGCATTTT. Protein sequence: CASSLQGSSVQPQHF.